These 14 T cell receptor beta chains were all obtained from the same sample, sequenced in a study of blood T cells in healthy people across ages. Primed by a sample-barcoded 5' primer and a J-beta primer mix, a second PCR proceeded for about 7 to 12 cycles. TCRdb re-derived calls from the 5' RACE reads in MiXCR, one entry per CDR3 protein. The sample holds around 1,000,000 distinct CDR3 sequences, about two fifths seen once. The specimen sequenced was blood. These receptors came from a man aged 18 to 29 in good health.

The chain uses TRBV20-1 and TRBJ2-3; D ambiguous. The CDR3 has 15 amino acids. Germline lookup yields CDR1 DFQATT and CDR2 SNEGSKA (reference sequence). Between the trimmed V and J ends, which lost 6 bases and 2 bases, there was a span of 18 bases. Written as DNA, the CDR3 is TGCAGTGCGCATCCAACTGGGGTATCCACAGATACGCAGTATTTT. This sequence encodes CSAHPTGVSTDTQYF.

The sample holds a few counts of this clonotype. The chain links TRBV10-3 to TRBJ2-1; TRBD2 is a possible D gene (6 bases). Germline V gives CDR1 ENHRY, CDR2 SYGVKD. CDR3 length: 14 amino acids. V was cut by 7 bases and J by 4 bases, with 14 bases left in between. CDR3 protein: CAIIRTTKYNEQFF. The CDR3, as DNA: TGTGCCATCATCCGGACTACCAAATACAATGAGCAGTTCTTC.

This chain uses TRBV2 with TRBJ1-4; TRBD1 is a possible D gene (6 bases). Trimming shortened V by 3 bases and J by 10 bases, and 18 bases separated the two germline ends. CDR3 length: 15 residues. Per the germline V gene, CDR1 is SNHLY and CDR2 is FYNNEI. CDR3 sequence (DNA): TGTGCCAGCAGTGAGCGAACCCTACAGGGCCGAAAACTGTTTTTT. It specifies CASSERTLQGRKLFF.

Comments on this clonotype: A read error may account for a junction end that differs from germline. The J gene is TRBJ1-1, the V gene TRBV7-8, with 7 bases fitting TRBD1. The length of the CDR3 is 14 residues. The V gene's germline CDR1 is SGHVS and CDR2 FQNEAQ. The CDR3 DNA reads as TGTGTCAGCAGCAATGTACAGGGGAAGGGTGAAGCTTTCTTT. The encoded protein is CVSSNVQGKGEAFF.

V gene TRBV12-3 or TRBV12-4 combines with J gene TRBJ2-7; the D call may be TRBD1 or TRBD2 (5 bases each). There are 12 residues in the CDR3. The V end was cut by 4 bases, the J end by 6 bases, with 10 bases between. CDR3 sequence (DNA): TGTGCCAGCAGTTCCACGGGGACCGAGCAGTACTTC. Translation gives CASSSTGTEQYF.

This chain joins TRBV6-5 and TRBJ2-3; D remains ambiguous. This CDR3 contains 15 residues. Germline V gene data show CDR1 as MNHEY and CDR2 as SVGAGI. Trimming pared 7 bases from V and 1 base from J, leaving 15 bases between. The CDR3 bases are TGTGCCAGCACCCGACGTAGCCTGGGCACAGATACGCAGTATTTT. Translating gives CASTRRSLGTDTQYF.

This clonotype was detected only a few times. The rearrangement uses TRBV20-1 and TRBJ1-6; no definite D call. CDR1 and CDR2 (germline): DFQATT, SNEGSKA (reference sequence). This CDR3 has 14 residues. The V gene lost 2 bases and the J gene lost 4 bases, with 9 bases spanning the gap. The CDR3 is CSARQSRYNSPLHF. CDR3 DNA sequence: TGCAGTGCTAGACAAAGCCGATATAATTCACCCCTCCACTTT.

The chain links TRBV2 to TRBJ1-5; tentatively, D is TRBD1 (5 bases). Germline CDR1 SNHLY, CDR2 FYNNEI. Trimming cost V 6 bases and J 4 bases, with 13 bases left between them. The CDR3 spans 14 residues. In DNA form, the CDR3 reads TGTGCCAGCAGAGAGGGACTCACGAATCAGCCCCAGCATTTT. It codes for CASREGLTNQPQHF.

This clonotype was observed a few times. This chain uses TRBV7-3 with TRBJ2-1, with a tentative D call TRBD1 (7 bases). Trimming removed 5 bases from V and 4 bases from J, with 18 bases in between. CDR3 length: 16 amino acids. Germline V gives CDR1 SGHTA, CDR2 FQGTGA. As DNA, the CDR3 is TGTGCCAGCAGCCCGGGGGACAGCAGAGTATACAATGAGCAGTTCTTC. Protein sequence: CASSPGDSRVYNEQFF.

This clonotype occurred once. The chain uses TRBV20-1 and TRBJ2-1, with 8 positions matching TRBD2. The J call could be wrong; TRBJ2-7 is a better fit for the DNA end. This CDR3 is built from 15 residues. Per the germline V gene, CDR1 is DFQATT and CDR2 is SNEGSKA (reference sequence). The CDR3 DNA follows: TGCAGTGCTCCCAGCAGCGGGGGACCGTACAATGAGCAGTACTTC. It is translated as CSAPSSGGPYNEQYF.

This clonotype was seen only a few times. The genes are TRBV29-1 and TRBJ2-3, with D tentatively TRBD1 (5 bases). This CDR3 region has 14 residues. CDR1 is SQVTM, CDR2 ANQGSEA, per germline. V was pared by 4 bases and J by 2 bases, with 13 bases between. CDR3 protein: CSVGGGFFTDTQYF. DNA of the CDR3: TGCAGCGTTGGGGGCGGATTTTTCACAGATACGCAGTATTTT.

This chain links TRBV20-1 with TRBJ1-2, with TRBD1 as a possible D gene (5 bases). The CDR3 loop spans 13 amino acids. Trimming stripped 3 bases from V and 6 bases from J, with 14 bases between. Germline V gene data show CDR1 as DFQATT and CDR2 as SNEGSKA (reference sequence). The CDR3 protein is CSASVGGGNGYTF. Here the CDR3 DNA reads TGCAGTGCTAGCGTTGGGGGGGGGAATGGCTACACCTTC.

This clonotype was found a few times. The rearrangement links TRBV29-1 to TRBJ2-5; 9 nucleotides agree with TRBD1. The V gene end was trimmed by 7 bases and the J gene end by 11 bases; junction bases not matched to a gene: 17. The CDR3 is made up of 14 amino acids. Germline V gene sequence: CDR1 SQVTM, CDR2 ANQGSEA. The CDR3 DNA reads as TGCAGCGGGGGGGGGACAGGGTTCTACAATGAGCAGTACTTC. Its translation: CSGGGTGFYNEQYF. Variable domain in full (rest from reference TRBV29-1 and TRBJ2-5): SAVISQKPSRDICQRGTSLTIQCQVDSQVTMMFWYRQQPGQSLTLIATANQGSEATYESGFVIDKFPISRPNLTFSTLTVSNMSPEDSSIYLCSGGGTGFYNEQYFGPGTRLLVL.

The sample holds a few counts of this clonotype. This chain joins TRBV20-1 and TRBJ2-7; 8 bases agree with TRBD1. Unmatched junction bases numbered 5, after V lost 1 base and J lost 3 bases. Germline-derived CDR1 and CDR2 are DFQATT and SNEGSKA (reference sequence). This CDR3 is built from 14 residues. CDR3 coding DNA: TGCAGTGCTAGAGGGACAGGGAAGTTCTACGAGCAGTACTTC. Translation: CSARGTGKFYEQYF.